The entry below gives a single T cell receptor beta chain sequence along with its context. Its antigen is unknown. Within one base of it there is no much larger clone, and no base qualities were kept. These data belong to a study of blood T cell repertoires in COVID-19 (dated by TCRdb to about 2020). A note on the overall study: Samples from collaborators originated in the United States, Italy and Spain and spanned both the acute and convalescent phases of COVID-19. Where available, HLA class I and class II types were taken from metadata supplied by the sample provider and were not determined by assay-based typing. Sample metadata almost always included a de-identified subject ID, COVID-19 status, age in years and sex. Deeply sampled blood TCRbeta repertoires from subjects exposed to, actively infected with, or recovered from COVID-19 were included in the dataset. The prospective study material was composed of cDNA or gDNA derived from T cells, B-cell-depleted T cells, or PBMCs. The samples were drawn from two sources: the first 160 participants of the ongoing ImmuneRACE study, and 950 to 1,500 subjects contributed by 6 global collaborators. The repertoires were released in a freely available public database meant as a resource for research on the immune response to SARS-CoV-2.

Overall study results and their limits: The quantity of clinical and demographic metadata differed by source and by participant and was supplied without curation.

Whole blood was collected in K2EDTA tubes by collaborating institutions according to the institutions' own protocols. For TCRbeta analysis, collaborator samples were shipped as frozen whole blood, as isolated PBMCs, or as DNA extracted from either sample type. TCRbeta CDR3 regions were amplified from genomic DNA by means of the immunoSEQ Assay, a bias-controlled multiplex PCR. Per the authors' processing: Nucleated cell counts per sample were estimated from amplification of reference gene primers within the assay. To quantify the absolute abundance of each unique TCRbeta CDR3 rearrangement, sequence reads were collapsed and filtered. Productive Simpson clonality was computed per sample as the square root of Simpson's diversity index over productive rearrangements. Held by TCRdb, this immuneACCESS table contains in-frame sequences only and omits some clones. Under half of the omission traces to an unresolved V gene where checked; the cause of the rest is unknown. V and J calls and clone size are those listed in that table; D and trimming were worked out from the DNA. For this sample there are under 300,000 clones; approximately 80% appear just once. The ten largest clones capture 3% to 4% of the sample.

The sequence was obtained from a woman aged 40 to 50 with active or convalescent COVID-19. Input material: peripheral blood.

In nucleotide form, the sequence is TGTGCCAGCAGCAAGGGACTCGGATTGTACAATGAGCAGTTCTTC. Translated, this gives CASSKGLGLYNEQFF. The V and J genes are TRBV27 and TRBJ2-1; 6 matching bases give a weak D call of TRBD2. V sheds 6 bases and J sheds 4 bases, leaving 16 bases between their ends. In the germline V gene (reference sequence), CDR1 corresponds to MNHEY and CDR2 to SMNVEV. Taken from cysteine to phenylalanine, the CDR3 has 15 residues. Only the CDR3 part of the read is kept: 45 bases, read in frame from the first base.